The rows below give T cell receptor beta chains drawn from one sample of a study of OX40 agonist ivuxolimab in advanced cancers. Data came from immunoSEQ multiplex PCR; TCRdb stores just in-frame clones and leaves some out. The data show over 55,000 clones, roughly 94% seen once. This sample comprised CD4+ or CD8+ T cells sorted from blood, obtained in a trial of the OX40 agonist ivuxolimab. These receptors came from an adult with an advanced solid tumor such as melanoma, head and neck, liver or kidney cancer. CDR3s include the opening cysteine and the closing phenylalanine or tryptophan. The order of the fields is clone size, J gene, CDR3 length, V gene, D gene, CDR3 DNA, CDR3 protein. The D gene is left open where the match is weak. Only part of the rows carry a size: once, few, many, or a class if the clone is expanded.

abundance: NA
j_gene: TRBJ2-7
len: 15
v_gene: TRBV15
d_gene: NA
CDR3nt: TGTGCCACCAGCAGCGGCTCCGGGACCCCGGGGGAGCAGTACTTC
CDR3aa: CATSSGSGTPGEQYF

abundance: NA
j_gene: TRBJ2-7
len: 16
v_gene: TRBV4-3
d_gene: NA
CDR3nt: TGCGCCAGCAGCCAAGATAGGGCGGGGATCTCCTACGAGCAGTACTTC
CDR3aa: CASSQDRAGISYEQYF

abundance: NA
j_gene: TRBJ2-1
len: 14
v_gene: TRBV7-9
d_gene: NA
CDR3nt: TGTGCCAGCAGCCCGTTAGCGGATTACAATGAGCAGTTCTTC
CDR3aa: CASSPLADYNEQFF

abundance: NA
j_gene: TRBJ2-7
len: 15
v_gene: TRBV5-8
d_gene: NA
CDR3nt: TGTGCCAGCAGTCAGGACTGGGGCAGGTCCTACGAGCAGTACTTC
CDR3aa: CASSQDWGRSYEQYF

abundance: few
j_gene: TRBJ2-7
len: 13
v_gene: TRBV19
d_gene: NA
CDR3nt: TGTGCCAGTAGTCACTCTACAGGGATCGAGCAGTACTTC
CDR3aa: CASSHSTGIEQYF

abundance: NA
j_gene: TRBJ1-1
len: 15
v_gene: TRBV9
d_gene: NA
CDR3nt: TGTGCCAGCAGCGTAGGGGGTCGGCTGAACACTGAAGCTTTCTTT
CDR3aa: CASSVGGRLNTEAFF

abundance: NA
j_gene: TRBJ2-7
len: 14
v_gene: TRBV9
d_gene: NA
CDR3nt: TGTGCCAGCAGCGGAGACAGGGGAGGGCACGAGCAGTACTTC
CDR3aa: CASSGDRGGHEQYF

abundance: NA
j_gene: TRBJ2-5
len: 18
v_gene: TRBV2
d_gene: TRBD1
CDR3nt: TGTGCCAGCAGTGAAAAGCCTCCGAGACAGGGGTACAAAGAGACCCAGTACTTC
CDR3aa: CASSEKPPRQGYKETQYF

abundance: NA
j_gene: TRBJ2-5
len: 15
v_gene: TRBV9
d_gene: NA
CDR3nt: TGTGCCAGCAGCGTAATAGGGGAGAGGCAAGAGACCCAGTACTTC
CDR3aa: CASSVIGERQETQYF

abundance: NA
j_gene: TRBJ2-7
len: 15
v_gene: TRBV5-6
d_gene: TRBD2
CDR3nt: TGTGCCAGCAGGACTAGCGGGGGACCTCTCTACGAGCAGTACTTC
CDR3aa: CASRTSGGPLYEQYF

abundance: NA
j_gene: TRBJ2-7
len: 12
v_gene: TRBV7-8
d_gene: NA
CDR3nt: TGTGCCAGCAGCGAACGGATCTACGAGCAGTACTTC
CDR3aa: CASSERIYEQYF

abundance: NA
j_gene: TRBJ1-3
len: 16
v_gene: TRBV25-1
d_gene: NA
CDR3nt: TGTGCCAGCAGTGAATACTACAGGGAGGGAGGAAACACCATATATTTT
CDR3aa: CASSEYYREGGNTIYF

abundance: NA
j_gene: TRBJ1-3
len: 13
v_gene: TRBV4-1
d_gene: NA
CDR3nt: TGCGCCAGCAGCCAAGAACCCAGAAACACCATATATTTT
CDR3aa: CASSQEPRNTIYF

abundance: NA
j_gene: TRBJ2-2
len: 12
v_gene: TRBV9
d_gene: NA
CDR3nt: TGTGCCAGCAGCGTAGGTCCCGGGGAGCTGTTTTTT
CDR3aa: CASSVGPGELFF

abundance: NA
j_gene: TRBJ1-1
len: 14
v_gene: TRBV6-5
d_gene: NA
CDR3nt: TGTGCCAGCAGTTACTTCGACAGAAACACTGAAGCTTTCTTT
CDR3aa: CASSYFDRNTEAFF

abundance: NA
j_gene: TRBJ1-1
len: 15
v_gene: TRBV5-1
d_gene: NA
CDR3nt: TGCGCCAGCAGCTTCCGGGGACCCTGGGACACTGAAGCTTTCTTT
CDR3aa: CASSFRGPWDTEAFF

abundance: NA
j_gene: TRBJ2-7
len: 14
v_gene: TRBV4-1
d_gene: NA
CDR3nt: TGCGCCAGCAGCCAATCAGAGGGAGACTACGAGCAGTACTTC
CDR3aa: CASSQSEGDYEQYF

abundance: NA
j_gene: TRBJ1-1
len: 16
v_gene: TRBV16
d_gene: NA
CDR3nt: TGTGCCAGCAGCCAATTATCGGGGTGGGGGGGTCCTCAAGCTTTCTTT
CDR3aa: CASSQLSGWGGPQAFF

abundance: NA
j_gene: TRBJ2-1
len: 15
v_gene: TRBV19
d_gene: NA
CDR3nt: TGTGCCAGTAGTATCGGCAGGGGCGCCTACAATGAGCAGTTCTTC
CDR3aa: CASSIGRGAYNEQFF

abundance: NA
j_gene: TRBJ2-7
len: 16
v_gene: TRBV4-3
d_gene: NA
CDR3nt: TGCGCCAGCAGCCAGGACCCTTGGACGTTGTCCTACGAGCAGTACTTC
CDR3aa: CASSQDPWTLSYEQYF

abundance: NA
j_gene: TRBJ1-2
len: 14
v_gene: TRBV25-1
d_gene: TRBD1
CDR3nt: TGTGCCAGCGATCCCGGGACAGGGTTCTATGGCTACACCTTC
CDR3aa: CASDPGTGFYGYTF

abundance: NA
j_gene: TRBJ1-4
len: 15
v_gene: TRBV4-3
d_gene: TRBD1
CDR3nt: TGCGCCAGCAGCGATAGGACAGGGGTTCTTGAAAAACTGTTTTTT
CDR3aa: CASSDRTGVLEKLFF

abundance: NA
j_gene: TRBJ1-2
len: 16
v_gene: TRBV9
d_gene: NA
CDR3nt: TGTGCCAGCAGCGTAGCTGTTCGGGGTAGGCGGAGTGGCTACACCTTC
CDR3aa: CASSVAVRGRRSGYTF

abundance: NA
j_gene: TRBJ2-7
len: 15
v_gene: TRBV4-3
d_gene: NA
CDR3nt: TGCGCCAGCAGCCAATCCCGGGACGGTTTCTACGAGCAGTACTTC
CDR3aa: CASSQSRDGFYEQYF

abundance: NA
j_gene: TRBJ2-5
len: 14
v_gene: TRBV14
d_gene: NA
CDR3nt: TGTGCCAGCAGCCCGGTGGGAGGCCCGGGACAGCAGTACTTC
CDR3aa: CASSPVGGPGQQYF

abundance: NA
j_gene: TRBJ2-6
len: 15
v_gene: TRBV19
d_gene: NA
CDR3nt: TGTGCCAGTAGTATTACTTACACTGGGGCCAACGTCCTGACTTTC
CDR3aa: CASSITYTGANVLTF

abundance: NA
j_gene: TRBJ2-7
len: 12
v_gene: TRBV7-9
d_gene: TRBD1
CDR3nt: TGTGCCAGCAGCTTAGGGGGACAGGGTCGGTACTTC
CDR3aa: CASSLGGQGRYF

abundance: NA
j_gene: TRBJ2-7
len: 13
v_gene: TRBV30
d_gene: NA
CDR3nt: TGTGCCTGGAGGGACGGCTTCTCCGGCGAGCAGTACTTC
CDR3aa: CAWRDGFSGEQYF